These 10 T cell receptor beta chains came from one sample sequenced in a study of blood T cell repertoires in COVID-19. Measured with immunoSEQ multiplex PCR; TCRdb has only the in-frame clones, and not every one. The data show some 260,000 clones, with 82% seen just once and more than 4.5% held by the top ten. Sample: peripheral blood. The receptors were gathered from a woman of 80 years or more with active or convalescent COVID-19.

For the CDR3, the DNA is TGTGCCAGCAGTCACTATAGCGGGAGGAGCTCCTACGAGCAGTACTTC. Protein product: CASSHYSGRSSYEQYF. The chain is built from TRBV28 and TRBJ2-7, with 10 bases fitting TRBD2. The CDR3 consists of 16 residues. V gave up 5 bases and J gave up 0 bases; unmatched junction bases: 7. CDR1 is MDHEN and CDR2 is SYDVKM in the germline V gene.

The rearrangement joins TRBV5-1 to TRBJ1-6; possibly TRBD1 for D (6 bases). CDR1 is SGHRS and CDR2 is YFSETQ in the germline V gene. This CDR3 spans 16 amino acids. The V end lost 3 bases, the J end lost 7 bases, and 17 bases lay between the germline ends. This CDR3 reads CASSSTTGTPNSPLHF. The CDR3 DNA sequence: TGCGCCAGCAGCTCAACGACCGGGACACCGAATTCACCCCTCCACTTT.

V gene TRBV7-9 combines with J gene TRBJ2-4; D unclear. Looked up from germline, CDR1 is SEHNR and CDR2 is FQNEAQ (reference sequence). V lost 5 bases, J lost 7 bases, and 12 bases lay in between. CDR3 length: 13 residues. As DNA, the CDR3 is TGTGCCAGCAGCCGGTCGGTGGAGAACATTCAGTACTTC. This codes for CASSRSVENIQYF.

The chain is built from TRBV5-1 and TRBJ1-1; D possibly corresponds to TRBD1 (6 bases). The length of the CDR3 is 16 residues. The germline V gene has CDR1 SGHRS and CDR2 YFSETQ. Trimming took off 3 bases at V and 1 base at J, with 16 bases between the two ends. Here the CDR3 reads CASSSTPDRRNTEAFF. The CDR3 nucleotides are TGCGCCAGCAGCTCCACACCCGACAGGAGGAACACTGAAGCTTTCTTT.

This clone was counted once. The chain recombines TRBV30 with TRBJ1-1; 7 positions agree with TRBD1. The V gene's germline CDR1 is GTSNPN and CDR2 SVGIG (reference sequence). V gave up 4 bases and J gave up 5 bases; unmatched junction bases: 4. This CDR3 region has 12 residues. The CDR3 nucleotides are TGTGCCTGGACCCTGACAGGGACTGAAGCTTTCTTT. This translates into CAWTLTGTEAFF.

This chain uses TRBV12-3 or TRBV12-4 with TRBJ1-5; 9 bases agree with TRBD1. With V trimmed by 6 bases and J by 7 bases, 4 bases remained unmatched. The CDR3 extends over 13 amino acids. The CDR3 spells CASSWTGAQPQHF. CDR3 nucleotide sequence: TGTGCCAGCAGCTGGACAGGGGCGCAGCCCCAGCATTTT.

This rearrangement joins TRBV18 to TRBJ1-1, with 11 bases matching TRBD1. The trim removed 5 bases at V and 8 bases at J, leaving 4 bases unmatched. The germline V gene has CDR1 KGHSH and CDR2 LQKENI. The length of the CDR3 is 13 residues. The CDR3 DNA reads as TGTGCCAGCTCAGTGGGACAGGGGGTAGAAGCTTTCTTT. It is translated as CASSVGQGVEAFF. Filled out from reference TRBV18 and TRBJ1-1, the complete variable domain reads NAGVMQNPRHLVRRRGQEARLRCSPMKGHSHVYWYRQLPEEGLKFMVYLQKENIIDESGMPKERFSAEFPKEGPSILRIQQVVRGDSAAYFCASSVGQGVEAFFGQGTRLTVV.

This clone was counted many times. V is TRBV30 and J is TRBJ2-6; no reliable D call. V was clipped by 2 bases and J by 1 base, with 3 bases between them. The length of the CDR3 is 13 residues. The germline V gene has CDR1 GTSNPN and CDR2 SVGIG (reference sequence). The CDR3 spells CAWSISGANVLTF. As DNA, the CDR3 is TGTGCCTGGAGTATATCTGGGGCCAACGTCCTGACTTTC. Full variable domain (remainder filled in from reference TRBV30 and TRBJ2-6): SQTIHQWPATLVQPVGSPLSLECTVEGTSNPNLYWYRQAAGRGLQLLFYSVGIGQISSEVPQNLSASRPQDRQFILSSKKLLLSDSGFYLCAWSISGANVLTFGAGSRLTVL.

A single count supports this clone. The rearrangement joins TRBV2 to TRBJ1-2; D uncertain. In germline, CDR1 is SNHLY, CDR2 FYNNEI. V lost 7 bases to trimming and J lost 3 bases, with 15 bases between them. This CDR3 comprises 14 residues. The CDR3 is CASNLGGLDYGYTF. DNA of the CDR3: TGTGCCAGCAACCTAGGAGGGTTGGACTATGGCTACACCTTC.

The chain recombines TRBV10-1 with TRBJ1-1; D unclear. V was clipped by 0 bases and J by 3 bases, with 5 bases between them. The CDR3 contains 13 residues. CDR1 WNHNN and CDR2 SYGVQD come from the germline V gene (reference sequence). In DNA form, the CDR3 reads TGCGCCAGCAGTGAGTCGTTCTACACTGAAGCTTTCTTT. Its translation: CASSESFYTEAFF.